This T cell receptor (beta chain) is from a study of CD8 T cells in Susac syndrome (dated 2019 in TCRdb). With respect to the entire study: The study used repertoire sequencing to test whether antigen drove CD8+ T cell activation and differentiation in Susac syndrome. The study compared CD8+ T cell repertoire clonality among approximately twelve healthy donors, around 14 Susac syndrome patients and approximately 16 multiple sclerosis patients. Overall study outcomes, separate from this receptor: The TCR sequencing and HLA analysis was acknowledged to have included a relatively small number of individuals.

RNA was extracted using the RNeasy kit, and roughly 0.45 to 1 ug of the RNA was reverse transcribed with random hexamers. The immunoSEQ multiplex PCR assay, which covers 54 Vbeta and 13 Jbeta segments, was used to amplify TCR beta CDR3 regions. PCR amplification bias was corrected by using a synthetic template baseline for primer optimization and computational correction. From the authors' description of their analysis: Reads were assigned to V, D and J genes according to IMGT and analyzed in immunoSEQ Analyzer, with only productive sequences retained. Clonality was computed as one minus Shannon entropy normalized by log2 of the number of productive unique sequences. For each patient and control, public and private clones were evaluated within the 100 most prevalent clones. A clone was defined as Susac-specific if it was absent from the healthy and MS cohorts, from roughly 1,000 published viral clones and from other ImmuneACCESS disease sequences. The raw public reads went through TCRdb reprocessing: fastp at Q25, MiXCR clone calling, in-frame beta chains kept. Identical CDR3 proteins give one entry, which carries the most common genes and DNA. What appears here as the V and J calls and clone size reflects TCRdb's work, not the paper's. This sample is represented by about 100,000 distinct CDR3 sequences; 90% to 95% of them were singletons. Jointly, the top ten make up around 0.3% of the sample.

V sheds 5 bases and J sheds 1 base, leaving 5 bases between their ends. Counted from cysteine to phenylalanine, this CDR3 has 12 amino acids. Only the CDR3 part of the read is kept: 36 bases, read in frame from the first base. CDR1 and CDR2, per the germline V gene (reference sequence), are GTSNPN and SVGIG. Peripheral blood CD8+ and CD4+ T cells from healthy donors, Susac syndrome patients and multiple sclerosis patients were profiled using high-throughput TCR beta sequencing. Healthy donors were included as age- and sex-matched controls. Bulk CD8+ and CD4+ T cells were purified by magnetic negative isolation, while CD8+ TEMRA cells were enriched using FACS. Blood was collected in EDTA tubes and processed within 24 hours, with PBMCs isolated through density gradient centrifugation. PBMCs intended for TCR sequencing were cryopreserved in liquid nitrogen and thawed later in a water bath at 37 degrees C. The sorted or isolated CD4+, CD8+ and CD8+ TEMRA cells had a purity of 90% or higher.

Note on this clonotype: The antigen this receptor binds is unknown. Per-nucleotide qualities are absent, and no much larger clonotype sits a single base away.

The clonotype originates from a human donor in good health. The chain is made from TRBV30 and TRBJ2-2; too little of a D gene remains to name it. Sample: CD8+ T cells from PBMCs. The CDR3 is CAWEGNTGELFF. The DNA is TGTGCCTGGGAAGGGAACACCGGGGAGCTGTTTTTT.